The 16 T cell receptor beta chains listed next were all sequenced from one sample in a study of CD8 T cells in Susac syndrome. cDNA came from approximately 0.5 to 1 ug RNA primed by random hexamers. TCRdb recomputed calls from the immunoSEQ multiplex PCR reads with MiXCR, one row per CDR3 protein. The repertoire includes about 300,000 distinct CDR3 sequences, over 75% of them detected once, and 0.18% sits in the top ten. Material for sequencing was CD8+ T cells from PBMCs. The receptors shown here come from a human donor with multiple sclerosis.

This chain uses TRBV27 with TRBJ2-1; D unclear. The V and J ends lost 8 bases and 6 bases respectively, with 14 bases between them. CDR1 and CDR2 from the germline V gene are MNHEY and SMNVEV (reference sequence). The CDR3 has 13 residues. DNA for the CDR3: TGTGCCAGCCTCTCCCGCCCTTCCAATGAGCAGTTCTTC. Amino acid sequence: CASLSRPSNEQFF.

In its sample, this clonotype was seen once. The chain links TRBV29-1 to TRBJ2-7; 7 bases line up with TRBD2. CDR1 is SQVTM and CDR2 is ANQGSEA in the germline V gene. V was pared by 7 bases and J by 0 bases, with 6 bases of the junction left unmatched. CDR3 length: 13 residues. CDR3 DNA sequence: TGCAGCGGCCGGTGGGGGGGCTCCTACGAGCAGTACTTC. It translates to CSGRWGGSYEQYF.

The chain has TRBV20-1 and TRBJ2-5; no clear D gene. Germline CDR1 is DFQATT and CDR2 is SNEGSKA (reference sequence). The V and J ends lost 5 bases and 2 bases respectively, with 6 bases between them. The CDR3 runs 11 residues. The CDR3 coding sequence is TGCAGTGCTCGCCGACAAGAGACCCAGTACTTC. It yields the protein CSARRQETQYF.

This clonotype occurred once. In nucleotides, the CDR3 is TGTGCCAGCGACGTGGCAGGGTGGACAGATACGCAGTATTTT. It encodes CASDVAGWTDTQYF. The V and J genes are TRBV2 and TRBJ2-3, with D tentatively TRBD1 (5 bases). Trimming shortened V by 8 bases and J by 3 bases, and 15 bases separated the two germline ends. Germline assignment: CDR1 SNHLY and CDR2 FYNNEI. CDR3 length: 14 residues.

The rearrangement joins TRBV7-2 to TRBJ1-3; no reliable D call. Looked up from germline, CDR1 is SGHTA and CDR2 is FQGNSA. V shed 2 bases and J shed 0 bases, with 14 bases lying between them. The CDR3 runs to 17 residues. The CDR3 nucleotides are TGTGCCAGCAGCTTAACGTCGGGCAGAAGCTCTGGAAACACCATATATTTT. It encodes CASSLTSGRSSGNTIYF.

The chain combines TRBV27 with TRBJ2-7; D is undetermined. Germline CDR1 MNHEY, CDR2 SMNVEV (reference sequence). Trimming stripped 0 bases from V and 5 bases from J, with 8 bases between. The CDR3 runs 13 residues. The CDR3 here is CASSLSIANEQYF. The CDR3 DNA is TGTGCCAGCAGTTTATCGATAGCTAACGAGCAGTACTTC.

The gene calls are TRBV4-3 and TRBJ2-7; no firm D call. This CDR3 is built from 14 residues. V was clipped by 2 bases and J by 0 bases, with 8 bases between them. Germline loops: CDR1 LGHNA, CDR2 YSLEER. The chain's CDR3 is CASSQSPRSYEQYF. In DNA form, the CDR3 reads TGCGCCAGCAGCCAATCCCCCCGCTCCTACGAGCAGTACTTC.

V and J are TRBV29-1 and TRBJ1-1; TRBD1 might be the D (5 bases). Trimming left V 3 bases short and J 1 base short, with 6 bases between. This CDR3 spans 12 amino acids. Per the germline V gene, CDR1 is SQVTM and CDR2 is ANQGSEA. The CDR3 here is CSVDGQNTEAFF. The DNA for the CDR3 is TGCAGCGTTGACGGACAGAACACTGAAGCTTTCTTT.

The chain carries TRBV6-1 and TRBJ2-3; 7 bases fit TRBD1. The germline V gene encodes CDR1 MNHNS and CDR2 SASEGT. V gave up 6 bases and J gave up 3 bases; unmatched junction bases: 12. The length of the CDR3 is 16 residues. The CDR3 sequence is CASRTQLGGGTDTQYF. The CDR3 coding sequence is TGTGCCAGCAGAACCCAGTTAGGGGGCGGAACAGATACGCAGTATTTT.

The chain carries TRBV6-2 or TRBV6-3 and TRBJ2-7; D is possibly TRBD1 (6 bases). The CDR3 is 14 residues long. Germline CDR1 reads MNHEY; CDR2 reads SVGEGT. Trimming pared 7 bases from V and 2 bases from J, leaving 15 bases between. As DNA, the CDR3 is TGTGCCAGCACTCCGAGGGACAAGGCCTACGAGCAGTACTTC. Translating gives CASTPRDKAYEQYF.

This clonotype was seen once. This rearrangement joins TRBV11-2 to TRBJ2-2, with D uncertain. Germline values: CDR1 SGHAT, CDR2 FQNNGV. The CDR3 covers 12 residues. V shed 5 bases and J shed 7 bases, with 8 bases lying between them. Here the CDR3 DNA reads TGTGCCAGCAGCCCCCCTCTCGGGGAGCTGTTTTTT. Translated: CASSPPLGELFF.

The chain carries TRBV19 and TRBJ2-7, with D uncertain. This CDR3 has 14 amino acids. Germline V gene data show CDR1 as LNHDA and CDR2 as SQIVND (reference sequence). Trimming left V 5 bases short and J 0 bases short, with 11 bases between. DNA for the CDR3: TGTGCCAGTAGTTTGGCAGATTCCTCCTACGAGCAGTACTTC. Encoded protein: CASSLADSSYEQYF.

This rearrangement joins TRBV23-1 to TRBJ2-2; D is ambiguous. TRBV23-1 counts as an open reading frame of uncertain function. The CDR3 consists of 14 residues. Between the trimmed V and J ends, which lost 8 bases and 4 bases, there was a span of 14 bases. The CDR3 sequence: CASPEASCTGELFF. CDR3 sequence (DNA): TGCGCCAGCCCTGAGGCGTCCTGCACCGGGGAGCTGTTTTTT.

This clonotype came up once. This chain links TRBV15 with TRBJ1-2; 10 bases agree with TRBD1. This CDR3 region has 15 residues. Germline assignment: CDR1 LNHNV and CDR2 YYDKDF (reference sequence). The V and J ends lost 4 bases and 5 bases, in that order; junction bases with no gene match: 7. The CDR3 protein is CATSTRQGAGYGYTF. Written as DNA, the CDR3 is TGTGCCACCAGCACTCGACAGGGGGCTGGGTATGGCTACACCTTC.

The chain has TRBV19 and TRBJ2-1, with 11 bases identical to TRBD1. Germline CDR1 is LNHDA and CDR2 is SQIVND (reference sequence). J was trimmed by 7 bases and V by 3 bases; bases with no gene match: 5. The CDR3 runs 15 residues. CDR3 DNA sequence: TGTGCCAGTAGTATGGGGGACAGGGGGAAGAATGAGCAGTTCTTC. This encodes CASSMGDRGKNEQFF.

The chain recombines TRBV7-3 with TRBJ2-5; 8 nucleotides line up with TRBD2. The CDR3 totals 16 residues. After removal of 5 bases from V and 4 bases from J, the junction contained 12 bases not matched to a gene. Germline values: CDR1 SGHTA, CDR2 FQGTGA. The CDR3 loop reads CASSPEGAGVRETQYF. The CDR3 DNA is TGTGCCAGCAGCCCGGAAGGAGCGGGGGTCCGAGAGACCCAGTACTTC.